This TCR beta chain was found in a study of blood T cell repertoires in COVID-19. Across the whole study: Italy, Spain and the United States were the sources of the convalescent and acute COVID-19 samples. In each case, the material was cDNA or gDNA derived from T cells, B-cell-depleted T cells, or PBMCs.

In the original processing: The authors estimated nucleated cell counts from reference gene primer amplification. Repertoires were generated with immunoSEQ multiplex PCR, while TCRdb's copy carries only in-frame clones and drops some. That table is the source of V, J and clone size, and D and trimming were worked out from the DNA. Here the sample spans roughly 100,000 clones, about 85% being singletons. This clone was observed a few times. With 4 bases clipped from V and 6 bases from J, the junction kept 15 bases outside the gene matches. CDR1 and CDR2 (germline): SGHDT, YYEEEE. The CDR3 runs 17 residues.

This chain connects TRBV5-6 to TRBJ2-7, with TRBD2 matching over 11 bases. The TCR sequence derives from a man aged 45-60 years with acute or convalescent COVID-19. The sample comprised peripheral blood. The CDR3 region is CASSQTSGRGTSIEQYF. The CDR3 region has the DNA TGTGCCAGCAGCCAAACTAGCGGGAGAGGGACGTCAATCGAGCAGTACTTC.